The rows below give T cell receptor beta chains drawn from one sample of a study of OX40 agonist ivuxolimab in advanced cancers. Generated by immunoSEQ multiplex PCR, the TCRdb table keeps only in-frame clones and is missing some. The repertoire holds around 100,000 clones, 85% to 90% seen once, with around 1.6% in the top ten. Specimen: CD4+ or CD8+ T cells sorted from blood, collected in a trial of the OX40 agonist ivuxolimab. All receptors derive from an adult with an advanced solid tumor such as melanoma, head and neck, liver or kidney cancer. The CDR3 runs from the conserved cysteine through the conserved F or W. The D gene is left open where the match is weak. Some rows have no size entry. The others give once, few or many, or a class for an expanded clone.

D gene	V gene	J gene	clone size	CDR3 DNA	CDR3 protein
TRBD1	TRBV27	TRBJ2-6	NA	TGTGCCAGCACCGGGACAGGGCTTTCTGGGGCCAACGTCCTGACTTTC	CASTGTGLSGANVLTF
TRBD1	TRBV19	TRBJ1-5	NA	TGTGCCAGTAGTTTAAACAGGGGGCGCAATGGGGGCAATCAGCCCCAGCATTTT	CASSLNRGRNGGNQPQHF
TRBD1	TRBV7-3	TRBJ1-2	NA	TGTGCCAGCAGCCAGGCCGGGGACAGGGGCTACACCTTC	CASSQAGDRGYTF
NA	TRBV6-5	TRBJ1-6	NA	TGTGCCAGCAGTCCGCCGGGACGGAATAATTCACCCCTCCACTTT	CASSPPGRNNSPLHF
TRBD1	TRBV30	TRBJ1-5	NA	TGTGCCTGGAAGGGACAGCCCGATCAGCCCCAGCATTTT	CAWKGQPDQPQHF
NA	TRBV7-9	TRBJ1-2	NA	TGTGCCAGCAGCTTAGATACCGCCCGCTATGACTACACCTTC	CASSLDTARYDYTF
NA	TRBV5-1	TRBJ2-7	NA	TGCGCCAGCAGCGCCGGACAGACGCCCGAGCAGTACTTC	CASSAGQTPEQYF
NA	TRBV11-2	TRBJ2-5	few	TGTGCCAGCAGCACCTCCGGGACCCCGGGGCAAGAGACCCAGTACTTC	CASSTSGTPGQETQYF
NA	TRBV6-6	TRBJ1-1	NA	TGTGCCAGCAGTTACATGGCAGGCTCTGAAGCTTTCTTT	CASSYMAGSEAFF
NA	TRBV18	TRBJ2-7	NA	TGTGCCAGCTCACCAGGGTTGCGGGACGAGCAGTACTTC	CASSPGLRDEQYF
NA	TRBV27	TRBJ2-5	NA	TGTGCCAGCAGTTTATCGTATGGGAAGGACAGACGAAACCAAGAGACCCAGTACTTC	CASSLSYGKDRRNQETQYF
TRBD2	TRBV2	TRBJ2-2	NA	TGTGCCATATCCCGGCTAGCGGGGGTCACCGGGGAGCTGTTTTTT	CAISRLAGVTGELFF
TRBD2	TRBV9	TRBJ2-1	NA	TGTGCCAGCAGCAACCAAAGGGGACTAGGGGATCGTGGGCAGTTCTTC	CASSNQRGLGDRGQFF
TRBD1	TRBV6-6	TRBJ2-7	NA	TGTGCCAGCAGTTACTCGGAGACAGGGGACCACGAGCAGTACTTC	CASSYSETGDHEQYF
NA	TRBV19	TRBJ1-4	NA	TGTGCCAGTAGTATCGCCCCCAATGAAAAACTGTTTTTT	CASSIAPNEKLFF
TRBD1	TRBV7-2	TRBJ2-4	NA	TGTGCCAGCAGCCCTTGGACAGGGGGGGACATTCAGTACTTC	CASSPWTGGDIQYF
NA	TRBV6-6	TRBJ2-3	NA	TGTGCCAGCAGTCCGGGCCCCACAGATACGCAGTATTTT	CASSPGPTDTQYF
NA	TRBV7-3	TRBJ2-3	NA	TGTGCCAGCAGCCCCACGGCGGGCACAGATACGCAGTATTTT	CASSPTAGTDTQYF
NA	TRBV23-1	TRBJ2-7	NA	TGCGCCAGCAGTCAATCCCGGGCCTCATCATATCCTAAACTCGGGTTATACGAGCAGTACTTC	CASSQSRASSYPKLGLYEQYF
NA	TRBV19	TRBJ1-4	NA	TGTGCCAGTAGATCGGCGGGGGGGAATGAAAAACTGTTTTTT	CASRSAGGNEKLFF
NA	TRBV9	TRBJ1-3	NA	TGTGCCAGCAGCCGTACCGGCACAGCGCAAAACACCATATATTTT	CASSRTGTAQNTIYF
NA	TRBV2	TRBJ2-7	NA	TGTGCCAGCAGCCAGGTCGGGCCTCCTGGCGAGCAGTACTTC	CASSQVGPPGEQYF
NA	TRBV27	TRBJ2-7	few	TGTGCCAGCAGTTTCGGGTTAAACCGGGGGCAGTACTTC	CASSFGLNRGQYF
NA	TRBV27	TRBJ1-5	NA	TGTGCCAGCAGTTTGCCTCCCGGGGCCCAGCATTTT	CASSLPPGAQHF
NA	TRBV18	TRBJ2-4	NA	TGTGCCAGCTCACCAGAGGGGATAGCGGAGTACTTC	CASSPEGIAEYF
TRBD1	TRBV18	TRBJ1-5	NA	TGTGCCAGCTCACTCTATTCCGGGACAGGGGAGAATCAGCCCCAGCATTTT	CASSLYSGTGENQPQHF
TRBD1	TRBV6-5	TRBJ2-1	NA	TGTGCCAGCAGACGCACACAGGGGTACAATGAGCAGTTCTTC	CASRRTQGYNEQFF
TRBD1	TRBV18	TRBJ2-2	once	TGTGCCAGCTCACCACGACCAGGGGGCACCGGGGAGCTGTTTTTT	CASSPRPGGTGELFF
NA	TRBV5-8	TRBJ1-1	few	TGTGCCAGCGGTCGAGGGGTGATTGGGGACACTGAAGCTTTCTTT	CASGRGVIGDTEAFF
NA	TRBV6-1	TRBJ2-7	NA	TGTGCCACCACCCCCGGCCCAGGACCCTACGAGCAGTACTTC	CATTPGPGPYEQYF
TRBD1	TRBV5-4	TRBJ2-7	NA	TGTGCCAGCAGCTCTACCGGGACAGCAACCTACGAGCAGTACTTC	CASSSTGTATYEQYF
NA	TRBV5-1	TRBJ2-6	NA	TGCGCCAGCAGGGAGGAGGTGTCTGGGGCCAACGTCCTGACTTTC	CASREEVSGANVLTF
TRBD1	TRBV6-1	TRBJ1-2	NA	TGTGCCAGCAGCGCGGGACAGGAGTTCTATGGCTACACCTTC	CASSAGQEFYGYTF
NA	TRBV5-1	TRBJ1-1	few	TGCGCCAGCAGGTTTAATCTCCGCGGGACTGAAGCTTTCTTT	CASRFNLRGTEAFF
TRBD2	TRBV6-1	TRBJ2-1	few	TGTGCCAGCAGTGAAACGGGACTAGCGGGACAGGGTGAGCAGTTCTTC	CASSETGLAGQGEQFF
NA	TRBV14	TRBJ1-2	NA	TGTGCCAGCAGCCAAGGACGAGAGGGCAGGGTTGGCTACACCTTC	CASSQGREGRVGYTF
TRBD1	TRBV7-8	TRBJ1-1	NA	TGTGCCAGCAGCTTAAGGGGGCGGACTGAAGCTTTCTTT	CASSLRGRTEAFF
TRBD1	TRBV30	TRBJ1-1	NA	TGTGCCTGGAGCCCCACAGGGGATGGTGAAGCTTTCTTT	CAWSPTGDGEAFF
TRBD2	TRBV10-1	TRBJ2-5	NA	TGCGCCAGCGCGGGACTAGCGGGGGAGCAGTACTTC	CASAGLAGEQYF
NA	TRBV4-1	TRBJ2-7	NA	TGCGCCAGCAGCCAAGAGCTCTATCGGACGTACTCCTACGAGCAGTACTTC	CASSQELYRTYSYEQYF
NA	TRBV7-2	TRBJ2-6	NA	TGTGCCAGCACCCGGGACCCAATCTCTGGGGCCAACGTCCTGACTTTC	CASTRDPISGANVLTF